Presented here are 28 T cell receptor beta chains from one specimen sequenced in a study of blood T cell repertoires in COVID-19. Only in-frame clones appear in the TCRdb table, and some are missing; sequencing was by immunoSEQ multiplex PCR. The table has around 130,000 clones, 84% seen once; the top ten hold around 12%. The sample comprised peripheral blood. These receptors came from a woman aged 25 to 39 who had recovered from COVID-19.

The chain is built from TRBV5-6 and TRBJ1-2; 7 bases align to TRBD1. Germline-derived CDR1 and CDR2 are SGHDT and YYEEEE. This CDR3 is 16 amino acids long. Trimming removed 5 bases from V and 4 bases from J; junction bases left unmatched: 14. CDR3 DNA sequence: TGTGCCAGCAGAATTGGTTCAGGGGGTACCGGCTATGGCTACACCTTC. Encoded protein: CASRIGSGGTGYGYTF. Combining the CDR3 with reference TRBV5-6 and TRBJ1-2 gives the whole variable domain DAGVTQSPTHLIKTRGQQVTLRCSPKSGHDTVSWYQQALGQGPQFIFQYYEEEERQRGNFPDRFSGHQFPNYSSELNVNALLLGDSALYLCASRIGSGGTGYGYTFGSGTRLTVV.

The chain links TRBV27 to TRBJ2-1; 7 bases map to TRBD1. From germline, CDR1 is MNHEY and CDR2 SMNVEV (reference sequence). The CDR3 runs 13 residues. The J segment lost 1 base and the V segment lost 7 bases, leaving 1 base of the junction unmatched. The CDR3 DNA is TGTGCCAGCAAGGGACAGTCCTACAATGAGCAGTTCTTC. It codes for CASKGQSYNEQFF.

This clone was seen once. The chain links TRBV5-4 to TRBJ1-5; D is possibly TRBD1 (6 bases). Trimming removed 3 bases from V and 4 bases from J, with 14 bases in between. This CDR3 has 15 residues. CDR1 and CDR2 (germline): SGHNT, YYREEE (reference sequence). CDR3 residues: CASSSADRPNQPQHF. In DNA form, the CDR3 reads TGTGCCAGCAGCTCCGCGGACAGACCGAATCAGCCCCAGCATTTT. Using reference TRBV5-4 and TRBJ1-5 for the parts outside the CDR3, the full variable domain is ETGVTQSPTHLIKTRGQQVTLRCSSQSGHNTVSWYQQALGQGPQFIFQYYREEENGRGNFPPRFSGLQFPNYSSELNVNALELDDSALYLCASSSADRPNQPQHFGDGTRLSIL.

The chain joins TRBV18 to TRBJ2-7; 9 nucleotides align to TRBD1. This CDR3 comprises 13 residues. CDR1 KGHSH and CDR2 LQKENI come from the germline V gene. V lost 4 bases to trimming and J lost 5 bases; unmatched junction nucleotides: 3. This CDR3 is CASSLRQGDEQYF. The CDR3 nucleotides read TGTGCCAGCTCACTACGACAGGGGGACGAGCAGTACTTC.

Many counts were recorded for this clone. The chain is built from TRBV7-9 and TRBJ1-1; 7 bases line up with TRBD1. This CDR3 contains 15 residues. The trim removed 5 bases at V and 0 bases at J, leaving 6 bases unmatched. Germline V lookup: CDR1 SEHNR, CDR2 FQNEAQ (reference sequence). The CDR3 loop reads CASSENRGLNTEAFF. The CDR3 DNA follows: TGTGCCAGCAGCGAAAACAGGGGACTGAACACTGAAGCTTTCTTT.

The chain recombines TRBV5-1 with TRBJ1-6; D not certain. Between the trimmed V and J ends, which lost 1 base and 5 bases, there was a span of 7 bases. Germline values: CDR1 SGHRS, CDR2 YFSETQ. The CDR3 spans 14 residues. The CDR3 sequence is CASSLPGNNSPLHF. CDR3 sequence (DNA): TGCGCCAGCAGCTTGCCGGGGAATAATTCACCCCTCCACTTT.

The chain carries TRBV6-2 or TRBV6-3 and TRBJ2-7; D perhaps matches TRBD2 (6 bases). CDR3 length equals 14 residues. Trimming removed 1 base at V and 3 bases at J, with 10 bases between. The V gene's germline CDR1 is MNHEY and CDR2 SVGEGT. The CDR3 DNA is TGTGCCAGCAGTTACTGGCGGGACCGCTACGAGCAGTACTTC. Protein sequence: CASSYWRDRYEQYF.

This chain links TRBV5-1 with TRBJ1-2; 9 nucleotides match TRBD1. CDR3 length: 13 residues. The V gene's germline CDR1 is SGHRS and CDR2 YFSETQ. V dropped 3 bases and J dropped 10; count of bases not matched to a gene: 7. The CDR3 loop reads CASSSDRGGAYTF. In DNA form, the CDR3 reads TGCGCCAGCAGCTCGGACAGGGGTGGGGCCTACACCTTC. Full variable domain (missing parts from reference TRBV5-1 and TRBJ1-2): KAGVTQTPRYLIKTRGQQVTLSCSPISGHRSVSWYQQTPGQGLQFLFEYFSETQRNKGNFPGRFSGRQFSNSRSEMNVSTLELGDSALYLCASSSDRGGAYTFGSGTRLTVV.

This clone has just a few counts. The chain uses TRBV5-1 and TRBJ1-6, with 7 bases that match TRBD1. Germline CDR1 SGHRS, CDR2 YFSETQ. The CDR3 is made up of 15 amino acids. Unmatched junction bases numbered 7, after V lost 4 bases and J lost 6 bases. In nucleotides, the CDR3 is TGCGCCAGCAGCCCTTCGGACAGGATTAATTCACCCCTCCACTTT. Its protein product is CASSPSDRINSPLHF.

The rearrangement links TRBV14 to TRBJ2-5; TRBD2 aligns across 8 bases. The germline V gene has CDR1 SGHDN and CDR2 FVKESK. The CDR3 runs 20 residues. Trimming cost V 0 bases and J 2 bases; bases outside gene matches: 17. DNA for the CDR3: TGTGCCAGCAGCCAAGATTTTGGAGCGGGGGACCCGGTTCCTCAAGAGACCCAGTACTTC. Its protein product is CASSQDFGAGDPVPQETQYF.

The sample holds a few counts of this clone. The chain uses TRBV3-1 (or the pseudogene TRBV3-2) and TRBJ2-7; 8 bases fit TRBD1. The germline CDR1 and CDR2 sequences are LGHDT and YNNKEL (reference sequence). V shed 0 bases and J 3 bases; nucleotides not matched to a gene: 7. The CDR3 is 16 amino acids. CDR3 protein: CASSQDPGTGFYEQYF. DNA for the CDR3: TGTGCCAGCAGCCAAGATCCCGGGACAGGTTTCTACGAGCAGTACTTC.

The V and J genes are TRBV5-1 and TRBJ2-4, with a weak D call TRBD1 (6 bases). CDR3 length equals 15 residues. With 0 bases removed from V and 4 bases from J, the gap between germline ends came to 11 bases. Germline loops: CDR1 SGHRS, CDR2 YFSETQ. The CDR3: CASSLAVQGKNIQYF. Written as DNA, the CDR3 is TGCGCCAGCAGCTTGGCCGTACAGGGAAAAAACATTCAGTACTTC.

V is TRBV11-2 and J is TRBJ2-1; D perhaps matches TRBD1 (5 bases). The CDR3 has 17 residues. Trimming left V 2 bases short and J 4 bases short, with 18 bases between. Per the germline V gene, CDR1 is SGHAT and CDR2 is FQNNGV. The CDR3 DNA reads TGTGCCAGCAGCTTATCGGGCCTAGACAGACCATACAATGAGCAGTTCTTC. Residues: CASSLSGLDRPYNEQFF.

The chain recombines TRBV6-5 with TRBJ1-6; 7 positions agree with TRBD1. CDR3 length equals 15 residues. Per germline, CDR1 MNHEY and CDR2 SVGAGI. The junction had 5 bases not matched to a gene; V was cut back by 6 bases and J by 3 bases. CDR3 nucleotide sequence: TGTGCCAGCAGGAGGGACAGCTACTATAATTCACCCCTCCACTTT. This encodes CASRRDSYYNSPLHF.

The table lists this clone with a count of one. CDR3 bases: TGTGCCAGCAGAATTTCATCAGCGGGATTATACGAGCAGTACTTC. Amino acids: CASRISSAGLYEQYF. J is TRBJ2-7 and V is TRBV6-5, with 7 bases that match TRBD2. V lost 6 bases and J lost 4; bases outside the gene matches: 12. The CDR3 contains 15 residues. CDR1 is MNHEY, CDR2 SVGAGI, per germline.

The chain combines TRBV6-1 with TRBJ1-2; no clear D gene. In germline, CDR1 is MNHNS, CDR2 SASEGT. V shed 2 bases and J shed 2 bases, with 12 bases lying between them. CDR3 length: 15 amino acids. Here the CDR3 DNA reads TGTGCCAGCAGTGAACAAAATGGGCAGAACTATGGCTACACCTTC. This translates into CASSEQNGQNYGYTF.

This clone was picked up one time. The chain has TRBV5-1 and TRBJ2-7; weak D call: TRBD2 (5 bases). Looked up from germline, CDR1 is SGHRS and CDR2 is YFSETQ. CDR3 length equals 17 residues. The V end lost 1 base, the J end lost 0 bases, and 17 bases lay between the germline ends. In nucleotides, the CDR3 is TGCGCCAGCAGCTTGAGGCCCCCGAGGGAACGCTCCTACGAGCAGTACTTC. Translation: CASSLRPPRERSYEQYF.

As regards this clone: The sample carries other DNA sequences with the same CDR3. The chain combines TRBV5-4 with TRBJ2-3; 9 bases match TRBD1. V shed 2 bases and J 2 bases; nucleotides not matched to a gene: 3. The length of the CDR3 is 15 residues. From germline, CDR1 is SGHNT and CDR2 YYREEE (reference sequence). The CDR3, as DNA: TGTGCCAGCAGCTTAGACAGGGGGGTCACAGATACGCAGTATTTT. Its translation: CASSLDRGVTDTQYF.

This clone was detected a few times. The CDR3 spells CASTALGQLNTEAFF. The CDR3 DNA reads TGTGCCAGCACTGCCCTGGGACAGCTGAACACTGAAGCTTTCTTT. The genes are TRBV6-5 and TRBJ1-1, with TRBD1 matching 7 bases. CDR1 is MNHEY and CDR2 is SVGAGI in the germline V gene. The CDR3 spans 15 residues. The trim removed 7 bases at V and 0 bases at J, leaving 8 bases unmatched.

The chain has TRBV9 and TRBJ2-2, with TRBD2 matching over 8 bases. The germline V gene encodes CDR1 SGDLS and CDR2 YYNGEE. V gave up 4 bases and J gave up 5 bases; unmatched junction bases: 10. There are 16 residues in the CDR3. This CDR3 reads CASSPERGGGTGELFF. The CDR3 nucleotides read TGTGCCAGCAGCCCTGAACGGGGGGGCGGAACCGGGGAGCTGTTTTTT.

This chain links TRBV2 with TRBJ1-5; the match to TRBD1 covers 9 bases. This CDR3 region has 19 residues. Germline-derived CDR1 and CDR2 are SNHLY and FYNNEI. Trimming removed 1 base from V and 6 bases from J; junction bases left unmatched: 16. The CDR3 nucleotides are TGTGCCAGCAGTGAAGTAAACAGGGGGACAGGGATATCGGGTCAGCCCCAGCATTTT. Protein sequence: CASSEVNRGTGISGQPQHF.

The chain uses TRBV7-3 and TRBJ2-3, with a weak D call TRBD2 (6 bases). The V gene's germline CDR1 is SGHTA and CDR2 FQGTGA. Trimming cost V 2 bases and J 2 bases, with 11 bases left between them. The CDR3 extends over 15 amino acids. The DNA of the CDR3 is TGTGCCAGCAGCTTACTAGCGACCCCCACAGATACGCAGTATTTT. Protein: CASSLLATPTDTQYF.

The genes are TRBV2 and TRBJ1-2; TRBD1 might be the D (5 bases). From germline, CDR1 is SNHLY and CDR2 FYNNEI. Trimming took off 7 bases at V and 0 bases at J, with 9 bases between the two ends. CDR3 length equals 13 residues. CDR3 DNA: TGTGCCAGCAACCGACAGCCTAACTATGGCTACACCTTC. It yields the protein CASNRQPNYGYTF.

This clone was observed once. The V and J genes are TRBV6-6 and TRBJ2-7; 8 positions match TRBD1. Germline-derived CDR1 and CDR2 are MNHNY and SVGAGI (reference sequence). This CDR3 has 14 residues. V lost 6 bases, J lost 0 bases, and 4 bases stayed unmatched. The CDR3 DNA sequence: TGTGCCAGCAGCCCCACAGGGGGCTCCTACGAGCAGTACTTC. It yields the protein CASSPTGGSYEQYF.

This clone has only a few counts. The rearrangement joins TRBV2 to TRBJ2-1, with a tentative D call TRBD2 (5 bases). Germline-derived CDR1 and CDR2 are SNHLY and FYNNEI. The V end was cut by 7 bases, the J end by 4 bases, with 11 bases between. The CDR3 is 13 residues long. CDR3 loop: CASTHPGYNEQFF. CDR3 nucleotide sequence: TGTGCCAGCACTCACCCGGGGTACAATGAGCAGTTCTTC.

The chain carries TRBV7-2 and TRBJ1-2, with 9 positions matching TRBD1. Losses at the gene ends were 1 base for V and 8 bases for J; bases not matched to a gene: 5. The CDR3 contains 14 residues. Germline CDR1 is SGHTA and CDR2 is FQGNSA. CDR3 coding DNA: TGTGCCAGCAGCTTAGGTGGGACAGGGATCGGCTACACCTTC. Translating it yields CASSLGGTGIGYTF.

This chain links TRBV6-1 with TRBJ1-5; 8 bases agree with TRBD1. With 4 bases clipped from V and 2 bases from J, the junction kept 7 bases outside the gene matches. The CDR3 covers 16 residues. The germline V gene has CDR1 MNHNS and CDR2 SASEGT. CDR3 sequence: CASSARQGLGNQPQHF. The CDR3, as DNA: TGTGCCAGCAGTGCCCGACAGGGGTTAGGCAATCAGCCCCAGCATTTT.

The gene calls are TRBV3-1 (or the pseudogene TRBV3-2) and TRBJ1-5; D may be TRBD1 (5 bases). V lost 4 bases, J lost 7 bases, and 11 bases lay in between. This CDR3 contains 13 residues. The germline V gene encodes CDR1 LGHDT and CDR2 YNNKEL (reference sequence). Here the CDR3 reads CASSPWGGQPQHF. DNA for the CDR3: TGTGCCAGCAGCCCCTGGGGGGGGCAGCCCCAGCATTTT.